Included here is one T cell receptor (beta chain) sequence, with context. Trimming shortened V by 3 bases and J by 5 bases, and 8 bases separated the two germline ends. The CDR3 covers 13 residues. CDR1 and CDR2 from the germline V gene are KGHSH and LQKENI. These data belong to a study of STAT5B mutations in CD4+ large granular lymphocyte leukemia. Some clones are missing from TCRdb's copy, which holds only in-frame ones; the method was immunoSEQ multiplex PCR. This table holds some 35,000 clones, approximately 88% found once. This clonotype was obtained from a human donor in good health. The chain uses TRBV18 and TRBJ1-5, with no clear D. Sequenced sample: CD4+ T cells from blood buffy coats. The CDR3 DNA is TGTGCCAGCTCACCTCACAGTGATCAGCCCCAGCATTTT. It is translated as CASSPHSDQPQHF.